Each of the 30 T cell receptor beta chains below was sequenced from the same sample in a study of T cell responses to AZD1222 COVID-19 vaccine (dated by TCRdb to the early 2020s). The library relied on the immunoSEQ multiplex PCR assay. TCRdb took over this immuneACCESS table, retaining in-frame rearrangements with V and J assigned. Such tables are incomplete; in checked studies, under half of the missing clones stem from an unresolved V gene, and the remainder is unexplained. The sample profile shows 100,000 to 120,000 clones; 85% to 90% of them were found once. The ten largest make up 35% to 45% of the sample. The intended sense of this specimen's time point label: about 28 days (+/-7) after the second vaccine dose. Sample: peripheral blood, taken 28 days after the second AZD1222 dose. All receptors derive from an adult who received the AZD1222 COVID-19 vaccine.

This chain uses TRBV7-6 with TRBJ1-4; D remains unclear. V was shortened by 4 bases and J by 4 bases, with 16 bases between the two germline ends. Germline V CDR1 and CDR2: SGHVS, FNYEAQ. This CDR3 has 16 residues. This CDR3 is CASSSQQQLRNEKLFF. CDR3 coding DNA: TGTGCCAGCAGCTCACAACAGCAATTACGTAATGAAAAACTGTTTTTT.

The CDR3 loop reads CASSFAGTARSEQYF. The CDR3 DNA sequence: TGTGCCAGCAGCTTCGCCGGGACAGCCCGGAGCGAGCAGTACTTC. The rearrangement uses TRBV5-6 and TRBJ2-7; 7 bases fit TRBD1. J was trimmed by 6 bases and V by 2 bases; bases with no gene match: 11. The germline V gene encodes CDR1 SGHDT and CDR2 YYEEEE. The CDR3 contains 15 residues.

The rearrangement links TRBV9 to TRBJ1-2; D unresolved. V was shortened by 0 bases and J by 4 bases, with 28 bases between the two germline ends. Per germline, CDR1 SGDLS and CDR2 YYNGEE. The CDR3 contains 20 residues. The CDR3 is CASSVELMASPLQTRYGYTF. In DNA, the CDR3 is TGTGCCAGCAGCGTAGAATTAATGGCGTCCCCTTTACAAACTCGCTATGGCTACACCTTC.

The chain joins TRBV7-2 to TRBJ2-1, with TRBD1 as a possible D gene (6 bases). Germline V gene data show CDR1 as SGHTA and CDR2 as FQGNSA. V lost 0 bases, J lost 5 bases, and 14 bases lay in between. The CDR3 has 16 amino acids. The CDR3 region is CASSLAGAGQDNEQFF. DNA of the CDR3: TGTGCCAGCAGCTTAGCGGGGGCAGGGCAGGACAATGAGCAGTTCTTC.

The CDR3: CASSLGQQGEKLFF. The CDR3 coding sequence is TGTGCCAGCAGTTTGGGACAACAGGGGGAGAAACTGTTTTTT. The rearrangement links TRBV27 to TRBJ1-4; TRBD1 matches 8 bases. V was clipped by 3 bases and J by 11 bases; unmatched bases: 8. CDR3 length: 14 residues. Germline CDR1 reads MNHEY; CDR2 reads SMNVEV (reference sequence). Based on the CDR3 plus reference TRBV27 and TRBJ1-4, the full variable domain is EAQVTQNPRYLITVTGKKLTVTCSQNMNHEYMSWYRQDPGLGLRQIYYSMNVEVTDKGDVPEGYKVSRKEKRNFPLILESPSPNQTSLYFCASSLGQQGEKLFFGSGTQLSVL.

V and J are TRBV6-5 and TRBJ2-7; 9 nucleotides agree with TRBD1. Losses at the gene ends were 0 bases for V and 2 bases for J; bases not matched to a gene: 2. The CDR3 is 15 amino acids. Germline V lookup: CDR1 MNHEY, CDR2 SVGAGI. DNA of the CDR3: TGTGCCAGCAGTTACTCGGGACAGGGTACCTACGAGCAGTACTTC. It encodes CASSYSGQGTYEQYF.

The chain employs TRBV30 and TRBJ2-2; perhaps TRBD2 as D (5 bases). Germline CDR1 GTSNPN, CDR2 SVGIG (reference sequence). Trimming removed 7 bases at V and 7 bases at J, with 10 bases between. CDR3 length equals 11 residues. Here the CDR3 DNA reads TGTGCCTTTTGGGGAGTCGGGGAGCTGTTTTTT. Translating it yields CAFWGVGELFF.

CDR3 protein: CASTVSRGTDTQYF. The CDR3 nucleotides read TGCGCCAGCACCGTTTCACGGGGAACAGATACGCAGTATTTT. The chain employs TRBV5-1 and TRBJ2-3, with D perhaps TRBD2 (5 bases). The V end was cut by 6 bases, the J end by 3 bases, with 14 bases between. From germline, CDR1 is SGHRS and CDR2 YFSETQ. The length of the CDR3 is 14 residues.

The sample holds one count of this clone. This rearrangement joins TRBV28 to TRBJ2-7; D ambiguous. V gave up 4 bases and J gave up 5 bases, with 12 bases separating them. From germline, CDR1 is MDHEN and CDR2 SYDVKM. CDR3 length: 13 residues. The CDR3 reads CASSSTLTHEQYF. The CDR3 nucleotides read TGTGCCAGCAGTTCCACTTTGACCCACGAGCAGTACTTC.

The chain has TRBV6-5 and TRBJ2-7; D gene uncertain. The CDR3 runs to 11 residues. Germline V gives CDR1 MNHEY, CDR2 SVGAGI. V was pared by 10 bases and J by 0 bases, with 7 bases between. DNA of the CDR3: TGTGCCACCGAGGTCTCCTACGAGCAGTACTTC. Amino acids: CATEVSYEQYF.

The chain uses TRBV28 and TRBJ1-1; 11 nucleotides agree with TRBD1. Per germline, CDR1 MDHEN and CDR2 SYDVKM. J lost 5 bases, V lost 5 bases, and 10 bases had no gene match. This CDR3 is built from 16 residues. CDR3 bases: TGTGCCAGCAGTAAAGCGGGACAGGGGGGGGGAACTGAAGCTTTCTTT. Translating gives CASSKAGQGGGTEAFF. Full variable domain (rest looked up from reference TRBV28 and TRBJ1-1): DVKVTQSSRYLVKRTGEKVFLECVQDMDHENMFWYRQDPGLGLRLIYFSYDVKMKEKGDIPEGYSVSREKKERFSLILESASTNQTSMYLCASSKAGQGGGTEAFFGQGTRLTVV.

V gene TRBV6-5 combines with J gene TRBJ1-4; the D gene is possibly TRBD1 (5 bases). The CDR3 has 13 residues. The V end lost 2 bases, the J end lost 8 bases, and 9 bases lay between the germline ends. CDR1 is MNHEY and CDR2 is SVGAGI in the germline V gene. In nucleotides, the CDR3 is TGTGCCAGCAGTTACCAGGGTACCGAAAAACTGTTTTTT. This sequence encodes CASSYQGTEKLFF.

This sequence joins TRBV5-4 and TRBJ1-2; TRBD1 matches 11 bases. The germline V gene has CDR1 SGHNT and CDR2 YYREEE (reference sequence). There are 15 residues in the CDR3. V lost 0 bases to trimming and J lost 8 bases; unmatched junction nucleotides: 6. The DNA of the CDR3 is TGTGCCAGCAGCTTGGTTGGACAGGGGGCGGACGGCTACACCTTC. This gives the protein CASSLVGQGADGYTF.

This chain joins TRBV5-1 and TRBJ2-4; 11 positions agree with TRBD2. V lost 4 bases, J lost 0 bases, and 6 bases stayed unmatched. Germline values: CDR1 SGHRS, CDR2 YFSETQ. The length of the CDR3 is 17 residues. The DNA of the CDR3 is TGCGCCAGCAGCCAGATGGGACTAGCGGTAGCCAAAAACATTCAGTACTTC. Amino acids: CASSQMGLAVAKNIQYF.

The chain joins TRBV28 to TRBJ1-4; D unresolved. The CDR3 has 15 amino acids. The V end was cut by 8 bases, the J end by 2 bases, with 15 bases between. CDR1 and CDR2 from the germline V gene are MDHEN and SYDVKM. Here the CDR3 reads CASSVGGVTNEKLFF. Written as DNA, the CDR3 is TGTGCCAGCTCCGTCGGTGGGGTCACTAATGAAAAACTGTTTTTT.

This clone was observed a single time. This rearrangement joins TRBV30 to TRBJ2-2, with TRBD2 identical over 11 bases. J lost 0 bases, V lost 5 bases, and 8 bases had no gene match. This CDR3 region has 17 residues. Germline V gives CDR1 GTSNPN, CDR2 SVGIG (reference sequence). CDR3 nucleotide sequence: TGTGCCTGGCAAATCGGGACTAGCGGAGCGAACACCGGGGAGCTGTTTTTT. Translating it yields CAWQIGTSGANTGELFF.

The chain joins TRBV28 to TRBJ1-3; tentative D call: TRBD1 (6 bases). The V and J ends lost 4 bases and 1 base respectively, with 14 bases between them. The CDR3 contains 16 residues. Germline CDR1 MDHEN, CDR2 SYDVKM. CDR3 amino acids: CASSYGTRGSGNTIYF. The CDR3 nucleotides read TGTGCCAGCAGTTATGGGACAAGGGGGTCTGGAAACACCATATATTTT.

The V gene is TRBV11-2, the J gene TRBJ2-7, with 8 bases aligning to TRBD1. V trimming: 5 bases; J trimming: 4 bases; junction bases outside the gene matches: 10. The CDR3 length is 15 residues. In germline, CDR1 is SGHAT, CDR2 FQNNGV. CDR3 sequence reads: CASSNIRGQRYEQYF. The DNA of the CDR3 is TGTGCCAGCAGCAACATCAGGGGGCAAAGATACGAGCAGTACTTC.

CDR3: CASSLEGWSGKETQYF. The CDR3 nucleotides are TGTGCCAGCAGTTTAGAGGGATGGAGCGGGAAAGAGACCCAGTACTTC. The chain uses TRBV28 and TRBJ2-5; 7 bases align to TRBD2. The trim removed 2 bases at V and 3 bases at J, leaving 9 bases unmatched. The CDR3 runs 16 residues. Germline loops: CDR1 MDHEN, CDR2 SYDVKM. Based on the CDR3 plus reference TRBV28 and TRBJ2-5, the full variable domain is DVKVTQSSRYLVKRTGEKVFLECVQDMDHENMFWYRQDPGLGLRLIYFSYDVKMKEKGDIPEGYSVSREKKERFSLILESASTNQTSMYLCASSLEGWSGKETQYFGPGTRLLVL.

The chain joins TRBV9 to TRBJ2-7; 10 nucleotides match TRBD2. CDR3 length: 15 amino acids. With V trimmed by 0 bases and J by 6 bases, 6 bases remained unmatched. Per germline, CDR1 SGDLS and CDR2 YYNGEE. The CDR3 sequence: CASSVGKGLASEQYF. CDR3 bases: TGTGCCAGCAGCGTAGGTAAGGGACTAGCGAGCGAGCAGTACTTC.

CDR3 protein: CASSEIMGSYSSNQPQHF. DNA for the CDR3: TGTGCCAGCAGTGAAATTATGGGCAGCTATTCTAGCAATCAGCCCCAGCATTTT. This chain joins TRBV6-1 and TRBJ1-5; no clear D. The CDR3 runs to 18 residues. Trimming left V 2 bases short and J 0 bases short, with 17 bases between. The germline V gene encodes CDR1 MNHNS and CDR2 SASEGT.

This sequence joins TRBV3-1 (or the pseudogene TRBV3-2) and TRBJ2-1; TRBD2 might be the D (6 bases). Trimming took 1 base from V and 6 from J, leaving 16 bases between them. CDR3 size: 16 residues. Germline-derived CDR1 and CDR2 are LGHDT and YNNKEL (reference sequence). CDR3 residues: CASSQARTTLGNEQFF. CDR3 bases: TGTGCCAGCAGCCAAGCCCGGACTACCCTCGGCAATGAGCAGTTCTTC.

As DNA, the CDR3 is TGTGCCACCAGTGATCAGTTCGGAACAGCTACTAATTGGCAGTTCTTC. Translated: CATSDQFGTATNWQFF. V is TRBV24-1 and J is TRBJ2-1; D not certain. From germline, CDR1 is KGHDR and CDR2 SFDVKD. This CDR3 is 16 amino acids long. The ends were cut back, 3 bases at V and 12 bases at J, with 23 bases in the middle.

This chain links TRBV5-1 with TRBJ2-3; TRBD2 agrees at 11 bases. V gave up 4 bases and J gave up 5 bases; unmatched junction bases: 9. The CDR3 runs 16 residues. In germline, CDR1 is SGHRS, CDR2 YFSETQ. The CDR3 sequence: CASSTGLAGAKDTQYF. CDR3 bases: TGCGCCAGCAGCACCGGACTAGCGGGTGCGAAAGATACGCAGTATTTT.

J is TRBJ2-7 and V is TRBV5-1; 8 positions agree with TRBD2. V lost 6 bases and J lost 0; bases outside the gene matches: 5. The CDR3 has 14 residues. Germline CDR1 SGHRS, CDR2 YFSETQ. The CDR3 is CASTTSVSSYEQYF. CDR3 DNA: TGCGCCAGCACGACTAGCGTAAGCTCCTACGAGCAGTACTTC.

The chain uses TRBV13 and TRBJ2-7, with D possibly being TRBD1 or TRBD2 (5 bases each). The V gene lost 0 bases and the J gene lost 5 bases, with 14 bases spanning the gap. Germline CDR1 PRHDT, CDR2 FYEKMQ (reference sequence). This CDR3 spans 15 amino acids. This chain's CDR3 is CASSLGLGEWNEQYF. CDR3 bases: TGTGCCAGCAGCTTAGGCCTGGGGGAGTGGAACGAGCAGTACTTC.

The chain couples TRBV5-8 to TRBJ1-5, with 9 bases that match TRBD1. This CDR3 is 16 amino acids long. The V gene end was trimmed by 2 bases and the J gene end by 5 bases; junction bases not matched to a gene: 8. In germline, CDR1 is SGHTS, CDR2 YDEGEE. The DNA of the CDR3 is TGTGCCAGCAGCTTTAGACCGGGACAGGGCCATCAGCCCCAGCATTTT. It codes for CASSFRPGQGHQPQHF.

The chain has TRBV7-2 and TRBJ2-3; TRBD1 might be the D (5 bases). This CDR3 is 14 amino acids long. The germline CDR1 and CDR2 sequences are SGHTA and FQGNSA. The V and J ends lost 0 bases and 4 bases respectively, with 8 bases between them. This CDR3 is CASSLAGLADTQYF. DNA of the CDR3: TGTGCCAGCAGCTTAGCGGGGCTCGCAGATACGCAGTATTTT.

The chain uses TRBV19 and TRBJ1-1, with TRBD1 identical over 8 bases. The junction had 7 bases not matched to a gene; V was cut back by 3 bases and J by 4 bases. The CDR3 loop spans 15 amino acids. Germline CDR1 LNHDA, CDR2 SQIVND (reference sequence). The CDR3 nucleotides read TGTGCCAGTAGTATTGGGGGAGGACAGGGCACTGAAGCTTTCTTT. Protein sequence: CASSIGGGQGTEAFF.

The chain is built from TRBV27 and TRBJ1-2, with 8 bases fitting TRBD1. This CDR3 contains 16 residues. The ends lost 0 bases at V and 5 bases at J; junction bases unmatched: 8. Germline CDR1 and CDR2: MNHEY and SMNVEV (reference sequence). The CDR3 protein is CASSLSTGARIYGYTF. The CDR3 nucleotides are TGTGCCAGCAGTTTATCGACAGGGGCCCGGATTTATGGCTACACCTTC.